This T cell receptor beta chain was recovered during a study of control samples from healthy donors and cancer patients. Assay: immunoSEQ multiplex PCR; the TCRdb copy retains only in-frame clones and omits some. Of 90,000 to 100,000 clones in the sample, roughly 83% are singletons; the top ten hold roughly a tenth. A few counts support this clone. Trimming left V 7 bases short and J 3 bases short, with 10 bases between. Germline V gene data show CDR1 as LGHNT and CDR2 as FRNRAP. The CDR3 is made up of 13 amino acids. The sequenced sample was blood. This sequence joins TRBV12-5 and TRBJ1-3; D might be TRBD1 (5 bases). This TCR was sampled from a woman in her 30s in good health. The CDR3: CASATGGGNTIYF. CDR3 DNA sequence: TGTGCTAGTGCCACAGGTGGTGGAAACACCATATATTTT.